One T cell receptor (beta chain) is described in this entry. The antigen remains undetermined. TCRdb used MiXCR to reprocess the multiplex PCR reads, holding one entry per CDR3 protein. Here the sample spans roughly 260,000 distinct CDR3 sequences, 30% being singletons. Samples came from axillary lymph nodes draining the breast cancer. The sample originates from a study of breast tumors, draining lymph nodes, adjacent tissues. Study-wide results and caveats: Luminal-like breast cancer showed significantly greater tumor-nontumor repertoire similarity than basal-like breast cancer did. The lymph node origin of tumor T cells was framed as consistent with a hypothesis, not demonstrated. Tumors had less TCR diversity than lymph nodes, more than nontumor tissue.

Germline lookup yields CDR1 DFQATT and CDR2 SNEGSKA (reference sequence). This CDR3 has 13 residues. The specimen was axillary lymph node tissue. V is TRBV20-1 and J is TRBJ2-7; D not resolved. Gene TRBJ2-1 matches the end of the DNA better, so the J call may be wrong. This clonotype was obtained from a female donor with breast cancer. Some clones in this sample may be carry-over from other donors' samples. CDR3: CSANPGAYNEQFF. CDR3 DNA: TGCAGTGCTAACCCGGGCGCCTACAATGAGCAGTTCTTC.